Described below is a single T cell receptor beta chain sequence and its context. V was pared by 0 bases and J by 3 bases, with 13 bases between. CDR3 length: 16 amino acids. Germline loops: CDR1 SGHRS, CDR2 YFSETQ. PCR primers comprised 60 Vbeta and 13 Jbeta primers. TCRdb's copy holds only in-frame clones and misses some; the assay was immunoSEQ multiplex PCR. The sample has fewer than 200,000 clones, approximately 81% seen once. The data originate from a study of cytomegalovirus exposure and HLA in healthy donors. Sequencing was performed on PBMCs. The genes are TRBV5-1 and TRBJ1-3; D is possibly TRBD1 (5 bases). This TCR came from a woman aged 25-40 years in good health and CMV-seronegative. The CDR3 spells CASSLGADSIGNTIYF. CDR3 nucleotides: TGCGCCAGCAGCTTGGGGGCTGACAGCATTGGAAACACCATATATTTT.